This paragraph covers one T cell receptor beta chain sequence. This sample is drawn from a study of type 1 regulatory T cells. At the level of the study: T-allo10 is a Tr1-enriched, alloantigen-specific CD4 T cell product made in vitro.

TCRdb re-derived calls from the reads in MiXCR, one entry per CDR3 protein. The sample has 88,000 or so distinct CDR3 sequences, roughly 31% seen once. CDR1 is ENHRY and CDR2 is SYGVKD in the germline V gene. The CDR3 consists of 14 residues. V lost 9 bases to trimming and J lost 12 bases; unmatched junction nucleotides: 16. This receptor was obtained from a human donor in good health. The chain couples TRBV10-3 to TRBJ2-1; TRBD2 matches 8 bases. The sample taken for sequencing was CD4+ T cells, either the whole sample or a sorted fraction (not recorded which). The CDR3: CAIGITGLGGRQFF. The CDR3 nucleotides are TGTGCCATAGGGATTACGGGACTAGGGGGTAGGCAGTTCTTC.